Listed below are T cell receptor beta chains from one sample, sequenced in a study of beta chain features in type 1 diabetes. TCRdb's copy holds only in-frame clones and misses some; the assay was immunoSEQ multiplex PCR. Here the sample spans about 360,000 clones, roughly an eighth being singletons. Sequences were obtained from naive CD4+ T cells from blood. Every receptor here comes from a young man in good health. The CDR3 runs from the conserved cysteine through the conserved F or W.

j_gene: TRBJ1-2
v_gene: TRBV2
CDR3aa: CASSESPVAGGYTF

j_gene: TRBJ2-7
v_gene: TRBV11-2
CDR3aa: CASSFGQGGYEQYF

j_gene: TRBJ2-7
v_gene: TRBV6-6
CDR3aa: CASSSPYEQYF

j_gene: TRBJ1-2
v_gene: TRBV5-6
CDR3aa: CASSLRSSPYGYTF

j_gene: TRBJ2-1
v_gene: TRBV4-3
CDR3aa: CASSQALAGGYNEQFF

j_gene: TRBJ2-5
v_gene: TRBV10-3
CDR3aa: CAIKGGAEETQYF

j_gene: TRBJ2-3
v_gene: TRBV9
CDR3aa: CASSYGLAGHTDTQYF

j_gene: TRBJ2-2
v_gene: TRBV19
CDR3aa: CASSAAGGIAGELFF

j_gene: TRBJ2-7
v_gene: TRBV7-3
CDR3aa: CASSLSSGNEQYF

j_gene: TRBJ2-7
v_gene: TRBV30
CDR3aa: CAWSDFRVWTSGTYEQYF

j_gene: TRBJ2-3
v_gene: TRBV29-1
CDR3aa: CSVSVGDITDTQYF

j_gene: TRBJ2-7
v_gene: TRBV7-9
CDR3aa: CASSLGEQGSYEQYF

j_gene: TRBJ2-7
v_gene: TRBV4-3
CDR3aa: CASSQDLTGWSNEQYF

j_gene: TRBJ2-7
v_gene: TRBV5-1
CDR3aa: CASNPIMTVPLYEQYF

j_gene: TRBJ2-1
v_gene: TRBV7-9
CDR3aa: CASNPWGLAGVTNEQFF

j_gene: TRBJ2-5
v_gene: TRBV2
CDR3aa: CASKTRATEETQYF